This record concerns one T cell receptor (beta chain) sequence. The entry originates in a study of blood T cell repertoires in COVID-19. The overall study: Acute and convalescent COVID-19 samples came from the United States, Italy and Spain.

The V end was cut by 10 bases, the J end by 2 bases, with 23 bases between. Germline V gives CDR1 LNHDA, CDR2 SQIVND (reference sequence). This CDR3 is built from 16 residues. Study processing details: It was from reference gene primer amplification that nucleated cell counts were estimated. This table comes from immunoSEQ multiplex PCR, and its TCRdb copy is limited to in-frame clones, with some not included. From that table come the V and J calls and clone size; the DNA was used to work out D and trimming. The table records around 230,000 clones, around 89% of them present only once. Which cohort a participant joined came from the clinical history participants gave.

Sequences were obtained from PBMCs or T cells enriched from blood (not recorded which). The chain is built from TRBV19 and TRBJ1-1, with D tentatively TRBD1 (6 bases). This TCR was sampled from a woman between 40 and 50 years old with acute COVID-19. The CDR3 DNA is TGTGCCACCCGTCCCACAGGGCTCTCCTACAACACTGAAGCTTTCTTT. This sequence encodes CATRPTGLSYNTEAFF.